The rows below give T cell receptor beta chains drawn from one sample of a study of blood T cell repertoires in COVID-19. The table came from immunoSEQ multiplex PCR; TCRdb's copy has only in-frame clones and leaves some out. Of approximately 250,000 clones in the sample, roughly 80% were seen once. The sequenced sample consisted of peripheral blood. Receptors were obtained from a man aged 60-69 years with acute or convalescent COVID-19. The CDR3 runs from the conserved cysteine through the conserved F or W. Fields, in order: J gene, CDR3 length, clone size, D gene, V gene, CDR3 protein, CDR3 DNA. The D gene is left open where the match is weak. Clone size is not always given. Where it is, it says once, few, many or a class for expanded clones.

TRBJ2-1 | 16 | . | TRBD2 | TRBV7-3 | CASSSRQGGLADEQFF | TGTGCCAGCAGCTCCCGACAGGGCGGACTAGCGGATGAGCAGTTCTTC
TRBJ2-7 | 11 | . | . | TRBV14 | CASSQAFEQYF | TGTGCCAGCAGCCAGGCTTTCGAGCAGTACTTC
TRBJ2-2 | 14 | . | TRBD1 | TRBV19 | CASNGQGATGELFF | TGTGCCAGTAACGGACAGGGGGCTACCGGGGAGCTGTTTTTT
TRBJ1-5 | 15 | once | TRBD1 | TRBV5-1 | CASSSQGLFNQPQHF | TGCGCCAGCAGCTCACAGGGGTTGTTCAATCAGCCCCAGCATTTT
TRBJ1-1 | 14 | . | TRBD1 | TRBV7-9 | CASSPPTGGGEAFF | TGTGCCAGCAGCCCCCCCACAGGGGGCGGCGAAGCTTTCTTT
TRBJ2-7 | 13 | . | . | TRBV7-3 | CASSQERSLEQYF | TGTGCCAGCAGCCAAGAGCGATCACTAGAGCAGTACTTC
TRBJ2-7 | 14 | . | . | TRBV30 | CAWSVGVSSYEQYF | TGTGCCTGGAGTGTCGGAGTTAGCTCCTACGAGCAGTACTTC
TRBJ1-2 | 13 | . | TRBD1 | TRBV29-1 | CSAAGGEVYGYTF | TGCAGCGCAGCAGGGGGAGAAGTCTATGGCTACACCTTC
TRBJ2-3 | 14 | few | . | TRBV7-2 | CASSLAGGTDTQYF | TGTGCCAGCAGCTTAGCAGGGGGCACAGATACGCAGTATTTT
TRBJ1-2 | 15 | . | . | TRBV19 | CASSRKTVGAGGYTF | TGTGCCAGTAGTCGAAAGACAGTTGGTGCTGGTGGCTACACCTTC
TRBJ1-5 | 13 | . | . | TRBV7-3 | CASSPVAGYPQHF | TGTGCCAGCAGTCCGGTGGCGGGGTACCCCCAGCATTTT
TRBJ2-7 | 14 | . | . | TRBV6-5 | CASSWGRVTYEQYF | TGTGCCAGCAGTTGGGGCAGGGTGACCTACGAGCAGTACTTC
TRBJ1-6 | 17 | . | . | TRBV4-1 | CASSLDRAGTTNSPLHF | TGCGCCAGCAGCCTAGACCGGGCCGGGACAACTAATTCACCCCTCCACTTT
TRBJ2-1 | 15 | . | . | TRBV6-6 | CASSASSTRDNEQFF | TGTGCCAGCAGTGCCTCTAGCACCCGCGACAATGAGCAGTTCTTC
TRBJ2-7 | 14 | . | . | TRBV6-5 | CASSYERMAYEQYF | TGTGCCAGCAGTTACGAGCGGATGGCCTACGAGCAGTACTTC
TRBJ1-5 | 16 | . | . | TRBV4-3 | CASSQDTGWGNQPQHF | TGCGCCAGCAGCCAAGATACGGGGTGGGGCAATCAGCCCCAGCATTTT
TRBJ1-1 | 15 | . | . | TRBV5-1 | CASSLVEGWGTEAFF | TGCGCCAGCAGCTTGGTTGAGGGTTGGGGCACTGAAGCTTTCTTT
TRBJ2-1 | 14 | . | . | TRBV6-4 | CASSASLGLTEQFF | TGTGCCAGCAGTGCATCTCTGGGGCTAACCGAGCAGTTCTTC
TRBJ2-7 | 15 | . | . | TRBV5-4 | CASSPGGAEAYEQYF | TGTGCCAGCAGCCCCGGAGGGGCGGAAGCCTACGAGCAGTACTTC
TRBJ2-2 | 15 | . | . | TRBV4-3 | CASSPRSPGTGELFF | TGCGCCAGCAGTCCAAGAAGTCCGGGGACCGGGGAGCTGTTTTTT
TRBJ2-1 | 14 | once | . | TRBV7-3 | CASSPGHLGGEQFF | TGTGCCAGCAGCCCCGGTCATTTAGGAGGTGAGCAGTTCTTC
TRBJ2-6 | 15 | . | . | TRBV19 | CASRSGSSGANVLTF | TGTGCCAGTAGGTCGGGAAGCTCTGGGGCCAACGTCCTGACTTTC
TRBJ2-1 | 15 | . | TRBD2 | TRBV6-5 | CASSFTSGSQYEQFF | TGTGCCAGCAGCTTCACTAGCGGGAGTCAGTATGAGCAGTTCTTC
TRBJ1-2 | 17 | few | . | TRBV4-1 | CASSQGGAGVNNYGYTF | TGCGCCAGCAGCCAAGGTGGAGCCGGGGTGAATAACTATGGCTACACCTTC
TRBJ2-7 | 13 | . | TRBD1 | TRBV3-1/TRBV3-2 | CASSQGTGREQYF | TGTGCCAGCAGCCAAGGGACAGGGAGGGAGCAGTACTTC
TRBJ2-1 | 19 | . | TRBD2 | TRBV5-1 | CASSLALAGGPLGYNEQFF | TGCGCCAGCAGCTTGGCCTTAGCGGGGGGGCCGCTAGGGTACAATGAGCAGTTCTTC
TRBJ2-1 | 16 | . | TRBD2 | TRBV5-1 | CASSLELAGVGAEQFF | TGCGCCAGCAGCTTGGAGTTGGCGGGAGTCGGGGCTGAGCAGTTCTTC
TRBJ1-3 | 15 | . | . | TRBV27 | CASSLRGTSGNTIYF | TGTGCCAGCAGTTTACGGGGAACGTCGGGAAACACCATATATTTT
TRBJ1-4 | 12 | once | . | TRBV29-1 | CSVTATNEKLFF | TGCAGCGTTACAGCAACTAATGAAAAACTGTTTTTT
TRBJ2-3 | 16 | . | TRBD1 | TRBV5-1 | CASSSGQGAGTDTQYF | TGCGCCAGCAGCTCCGGACAGGGGGCCGGCACAGATACGCAGTATTTT
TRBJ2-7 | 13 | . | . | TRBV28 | CASGSPTTYEQYF | TGTGCCAGCGGGAGCCCAACCACCTACGAGCAGTACTTC
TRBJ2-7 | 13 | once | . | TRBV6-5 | CASSYRGLDEQYF | TGTGCCAGCAGTTACAGGGGGTTAGATGAGCAGTACTTC
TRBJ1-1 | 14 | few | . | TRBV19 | CASRPDRLNTEAFF | TGTGCCAGCCGTCCCGACAGATTGAACACTGAAGCTTTCTTT
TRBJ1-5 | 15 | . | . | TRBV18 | CASSEDLGSNQPQHF | TGTGCCAGCTCAGAGGACTTAGGGAGCAATCAGCCCCAGCATTTT
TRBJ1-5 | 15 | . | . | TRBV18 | CASSPSLASNQPQHF | TGTGCCAGCTCACCCTCTCTAGCTAGCAATCAGCCCCAGCATTTT
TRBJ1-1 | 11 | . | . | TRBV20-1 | CSANRQREAFF | TGCAGTGCAAACAGACAGCGTGAAGCTTTCTTT
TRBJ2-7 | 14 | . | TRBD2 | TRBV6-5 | CASTSPAGGYEQYF | TGTGCCAGCACTTCCCCGGCGGGGGGCTACGAGCAGTACTTC
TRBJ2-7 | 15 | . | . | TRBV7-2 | CASSSAGRRSYEQYF | TGTGCCAGCAGCTCCGCGGGACGCCGCTCCTACGAGCAGTACTTC
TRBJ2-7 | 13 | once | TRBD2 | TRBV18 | CASQIAGGYEQYF | TGTGCCAGCCAGATAGCGGGAGGCTACGAGCAGTACTTC
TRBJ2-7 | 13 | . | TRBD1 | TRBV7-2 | CASSSGQGLEQYF | TGTGCCAGCAGCTCGGGACAGGGGCTCGAGCAGTACTTC
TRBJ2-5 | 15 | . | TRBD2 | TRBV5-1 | CASSLTSGYQETQYF | TGCGCCAGCAGCTTGACTAGCGGGTACCAAGAGACCCAGTACTTC
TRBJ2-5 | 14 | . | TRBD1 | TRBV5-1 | CASSPRTGEETQYF | TGCGCCAGCAGCCCTAGGACAGGGGAAGAGACCCAGTACTTC
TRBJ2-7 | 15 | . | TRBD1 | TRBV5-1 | CASNVGTGGSHEQYF | TGCGCCAGCAACGTCGGGACAGGGGGCTCCCACGAGCAGTACTTC
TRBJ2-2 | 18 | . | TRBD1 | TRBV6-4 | CASSDRTGVGVGTGELFF | TGTGCCAGCAGTGACAGGACAGGGGTGGGAGTGGGCACCGGGGAGCTGTTTTTT
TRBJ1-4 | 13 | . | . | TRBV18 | CASSPGYNEKLFF | TGTGCCAGCTCACCCGGGTACAATGAAAAACTGTTTTTT
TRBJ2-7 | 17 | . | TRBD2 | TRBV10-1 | CASSAATSGWSSYEQYF | TGCGCCAGCAGTGCGGCCACTAGCGGGTGGAGCTCCTACGAGCAGTACTTC
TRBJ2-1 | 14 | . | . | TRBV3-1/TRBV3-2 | CASSQVGQDNEQFF | TGTGCCAGCAGCCAAGTGGGGCAGGACAATGAGCAGTTCTTC
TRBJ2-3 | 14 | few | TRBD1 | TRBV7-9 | CASSPGQGTDTQYF | TGTGCCAGCAGCCCCGGACAGGGCACAGATACGCAGTATTTT
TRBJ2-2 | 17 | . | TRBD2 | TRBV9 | CASSTPRGGANTGELFF | TGTGCCAGCAGCACTCCACGCGGGGGGGCGAACACCGGGGAGCTGTTTTTT
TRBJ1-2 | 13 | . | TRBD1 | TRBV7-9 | CASNLQSGGGYTF | TGTGCCAGCAATTTGCAGTCAGGGGGTGGCTACACCTTC